Following are 25 T cell receptor beta chains from one sample sequenced in a study of OX40 agonist ivuxolimab in advanced cancers. Some clones are missing from TCRdb's copy, which holds only in-frame ones; the method was immunoSEQ multiplex PCR. The repertoire includes about 58,000 clones, 89% of them detected once, and around 12% sits in the top ten. The input for sequencing was CD4+ or CD8+ T cells sorted from blood, taken in a trial of the OX40 agonist ivuxolimab. The receptors originated from an adult with an advanced solid tumor such as melanoma, head and neck, liver or kidney cancer.

The chain employs TRBV19 and TRBJ2-3; 7 positions match TRBD2. The CDR3 covers 16 residues. The J segment lost 2 bases and the V segment lost 5 bases, leaving 10 bases of the junction unmatched. Per the germline V gene, CDR1 is LNHDA and CDR2 is SQIVND (reference sequence). The CDR3 DNA is TGTGCCAGTAGTCAGATGGCACTAGCGAACACAGATACGCAGTATTTT. This gives the protein CASSQMALANTDTQYF. Variable domain in full (rest from reference TRBV19 and TRBJ2-3): DGGITQSPKYLFRKEGQNVTLSCEQNLNHDAMYWYRQDPGQGLRLIYYSQIVNDFQKGDIAEGYSVSREKKESFPLTVTSAQKNPTAFYLCASSQMALANTDTQYFGPGTRLTVL.

V and J are TRBV4-2 and TRBJ1-4; tentative D call: TRBD1 (5 bases). Trimming took off 0 bases at V and 9 bases at J, with 8 bases between the two ends. This CDR3 has 13 residues. Germline CDR1 and CDR2: LGHNA and YNFKEQ. The CDR3 reads CASSQDGGKKLFF. The CDR3 DNA reads TGTGCCAGCAGCCAAGATGGGGGGAAAAAACTGTTTTTT.

The CDR3 loop is CASSQDGGTGYGYTF. The CDR3 coding sequence is TGCGCCAGCAGCCAAGATGGAGGGACAGGCTATGGCTACACCTTC. The genes are TRBV4-1 and TRBJ1-2; 8 positions match TRBD1. Trimming cost V 0 bases and J 4 bases; bases outside gene matches: 4. The CDR3 is made up of 15 amino acids. CDR1 MGHRA and CDR2 YSYEKL come from the germline V gene.

This clone appeared once. The chain joins TRBV27 to TRBJ2-7; D is uncertain. There are 14 residues in the CDR3. Germline V lookup: CDR1 MNHEY, CDR2 SMNVEV (reference sequence). V lost 3 bases to trimming and J lost 0 bases, with 9 bases between them. CDR3 nucleotides: TGTGCCAGCAGTTTCGACACCAACTCCTACGAGCAGTACTTC. Translating gives CASSFDTNSYEQYF.

The chain couples TRBV28 to TRBJ1-5; TRBD1 matches 9 bases. J gave up 4 bases and V 4 bases, and 8 bases lay outside the gene matches. The CDR3 is 16 amino acids. Germline V gene lookup returns CDR1 MDHEN and CDR2 SYDVKM. CDR3 residues: CASSSLQGAGNQPQHF. The CDR3, as DNA: TGTGCCAGCAGTTCTCTACAGGGGGCTGGAAATCAGCCCCAGCATTTT.

The chain recombines TRBV19 with TRBJ1-5; the match to TRBD1 covers 8 bases. The CDR3 is 16 residues long. Germline V gives CDR1 LNHDA, CDR2 SQIVND (reference sequence). The junction had 9 bases not matched to a gene; V was cut back by 5 bases and J by 3 bases. CDR3 bases: TGTGCCAGTAGTGTCGGGCAGGGGGCCGTCAATCAGCCCCAGCATTTT. Translating it yields CASSVGQGAVNQPQHF.

The V and J genes are TRBV27 and TRBJ2-1; 10 nucleotides line up with TRBD2. V dropped 5 bases and J dropped 9; count of bases not matched to a gene: 4. Germline CDR1 and CDR2: MNHEY and SMNVEV (reference sequence). The CDR3 is made up of 13 amino acids. The CDR3 region has the DNA TGTGCCAGCAGTCCTAGCGGGAGCCGTGAGCAGTTCTTC. Translating it yields CASSPSGSREQFF.

The chain carries TRBV6-5 and TRBJ2-1; D gene ambiguous. The length of the CDR3 is 15 residues. Germline V CDR1 and CDR2: MNHEY, SVGAGI. V was shortened by 5 bases and J by 2 bases, with 13 bases between the two germline ends. The CDR3 region is CASSPLETTYNEQFF. CDR3 DNA: TGTGCCAGCAGTCCCTTAGAAACCACCTACAATGAGCAGTTCTTC.

This clone showed up just once. The rearrangement links TRBV2 to TRBJ2-5; the D is unclear. The CDR3 is made up of 12 amino acids. Germline V gives CDR1 SNHLY, CDR2 FYNNEI. With 7 bases removed from V and 11 bases from J, the gap between germline ends came to 17 bases. The CDR3 sequence: CASNLGLVDQYF. CDR3 nucleotides: TGTGCCAGCAACTTAGGCCTAGTTGATCAGTACTTC.

The rearrangement uses TRBV19 and TRBJ1-1, with D perhaps matching TRBD1 (5 bases). The germline V gene has CDR1 LNHDA and CDR2 SQIVND (reference sequence). This CDR3 is built from 15 residues. V lost 1 base, J lost 3 bases, and 12 bases lay in between. CDR3 sequence (DNA): TGTGCCAGTAGTATAGGGAGGGACGGACACACTGAAGCTTTCTTT. Amino acid sequence: CASSIGRDGHTEAFF.

The chain recombines TRBV28 with TRBJ1-5; D is possibly TRBD1 (6 bases). Between the trimmed V and J ends, which lost 7 bases and 4 bases, there was a span of 20 bases. The CDR3 runs 16 residues. Germline V gene data show CDR1 as MDHEN and CDR2 as SYDVKM. The CDR3 region is CASTTAWTALNQPQHF. The CDR3 nucleotides read TGTGCCAGCACTACAGCTTGGACAGCCCTAAATCAGCCCCAGCATTTT. The full variable domain, in which reference TRBV28 and TRBJ1-5 provide the parts outside the CDR3, is DVKVTQSSRYLVKRTGEKVFLECVQDMDHENMFWYRQDPGLGLRLIYFSYDVKMKEKGDIPEGYSVSREKKERFSLILESASTNQTSMYLCASTTAWTALNQPQHFGDGTRLSIL.

This sequence joins TRBV5-6 and TRBJ2-5; 7 bases are shared with TRBD1. V gave up 0 bases and J gave up 2 bases; unmatched junction bases: 7. Germline CDR1 reads SGHDT; CDR2 reads YYEEEE. The CDR3 is 16 amino acids. The CDR3 coding sequence is TGTGCCAGCAGCTTGGCCAAGGAGACAGGGCAAGAGACCCAGTACTTC. This codes for CASSLAKETGQETQYF.

This chain joins TRBV7-9 and TRBJ2-1; D not certain. The CDR3 has 12 amino acids. The ends were cut back, 1 base at V and 10 bases at J, with 8 bases in the middle. Germline lookup yields CDR1 SEHNR and CDR2 FQNEAQ (reference sequence). CDR3 bases: TGTGCCAGCAGCTTAGGGCCAGCAGAGCAGTTCTTC. Amino acids: CASSLGPAEQFF.

This chain links TRBV7-2 with TRBJ1-1, with TRBD1 identical over 8 bases. Germline V gives CDR1 SGHTA, CDR2 FQGNSA. CDR3 length equals 16 residues. The V segment lost 4 bases and the J segment 7 bases; nucleotides outside the gene matches: 14. For the CDR3, the DNA is TGTGCCAGCAGCTCCCGGGACAGGTTATCCTACATTGAAGCTTTCTTT. Amino acid sequence: CASSSRDRLSYIEAFF. Drawing the rest from reference TRBV7-2 and TRBJ1-1, the complete variable domain is GAGVSQSPSNKVTEKGKDVELRCDPISGHTALYWYRQSLGQGLEFLIYFQGNSAPDKSGLPSDRFSAERTGGSVSTLTIQRTQQEDSAVYLCASSSRDRLSYIEAFFGQGTRLTVV.

The chain links TRBV11-2 to TRBJ2-2; the D gene is possibly TRBD2 (6 bases). The germline V and J ends were trimmed by 3 bases and 5 bases, with 16 bases remaining between them. Germline CDR1 reads SGHAT; CDR2 reads FQNNGV. The CDR3 runs to 16 residues. The CDR3 DNA reads as TGTGCCAGCAGCTTCTGGACTACTTCAGGAACCGGGGAGCTGTTTTTT. Residues: CASSFWTTSGTGELFF. The full variable domain, in which reference TRBV11-2 and TRBJ2-2 provide the parts outside the CDR3, is EAGVAQSPRYKIIEKRQSVAFWCNPISGHATLYWYQQILGQGPKLLIQFQNNGVVDDSQLPKDRFSAERLKGVDSTLKIQPAKLEDSAVYLCASSFWTTSGTGELFFGEGSRLTVL.

This clone appeared once. The chain recombines TRBV6-1 with TRBJ2-2; D is unresolved. Trimming left V 1 base short and J 7 bases short, with 16 bases between. The V gene's germline CDR1 is MNHNS and CDR2 SASEGT. The CDR3 runs to 16 residues. CDR3 loop: CASSEGSRSWDGELFF. DNA of the CDR3: TGTGCCAGCAGTGAAGGGTCCAGGTCCTGGGACGGGGAGCTGTTTTTT.

The DNA for the CDR3 is TGTGCCAGCAGGGGCTCCGGGACATACACCGGGGAGCTGTTTTTT. Protein: CASRGSGTYTGELFF. This sequence joins TRBV27 and TRBJ2-2; D perhaps matches TRBD1 (6 bases). This CDR3 comprises 15 residues. Trimming took 6 bases from V and 3 from J, leaving 14 bases between them. Germline V gives CDR1 MNHEY, CDR2 SMNVEV (reference sequence).

V usage is TRBV7-9 and J usage is TRBJ1-4; 7 bases align to TRBD1. The CDR3 contains 16 residues. After removal of 4 bases from V and 1 base from J, the junction contained 6 bases not matched to a gene. Germline-derived CDR1 and CDR2 are SEHNR and FQNEAQ (reference sequence). The DNA for the CDR3 is TGTGCCAGCAGCTCGGGACAGCACCTAACTAATGAAAAACTGTTTTTT. This translates into CASSSGQHLTNEKLFF. Based on the CDR3 plus reference TRBV7-9 and TRBJ1-4, the full variable domain is DTGVSQNPRHKITKRGQNVTFRCDPISEHNRLYWYRQTLGQGPEFLTYFQNEAQLEKSRLLSDRFSAERPKGSFSTLEIQRTEQGDSAMYLCASSSGQHLTNEKLFFGSGTQLSVL.

The rearrangement joins TRBV7-9 to TRBJ2-3, with 8 bases matching TRBD1. Germline trimming cut 4 bases from V and 0 bases from J; bases unmatched to any gene: 9. The CDR3 extends over 17 amino acids. Germline V gene lookup returns CDR1 SEHNR and CDR2 FQNEAQ (reference sequence). CDR3 loop: CASSWGQAISSTDTQYF. DNA for the CDR3: TGTGCCAGCAGCTGGGGACAGGCCATATCGAGCACAGATACGCAGTATTTT.

V and J are TRBV15 and TRBJ1-2; a possible D gene is TRBD1 (5 bases). CDR3 length: 13 residues. Trimming left V 3 bases short and J 8 bases short, with 13 bases between. CDR1 is LNHNV, CDR2 YYDKDF, per germline (reference sequence). The CDR3 sequence is CATSRGPGYGYTF. CDR3 nucleotides: TGTGCCACCAGCAGGGGCCCAGGGTACGGCTACACCTTC.

The chain recombines TRBV11-3 with TRBJ2-3; perhaps TRBD1 as D (6 bases). The V and J ends lost 1 base and 1 base respectively, with 12 bases between them. The CDR3 totals 16 residues. CDR1 and CDR2 from the germline V gene are SGHNT and YENEEA. The CDR3 loop is CASSLGDNPGTDTQYF. The CDR3 coding sequence is TGTGCCAGCAGCTTAGGGGACAATCCCGGCACAGATACGCAGTATTTT.

J is TRBJ1-5 and V is TRBV28; the match to TRBD1 covers 10 bases. The V gene's germline CDR1 is MDHEN and CDR2 SYDVKM. The CDR3 contains 16 residues. V dropped 7 bases and J dropped 7; count of bases not matched to a gene: 13. CDR3 sequence: CASTPLGDRGDQPQHF. CDR3 DNA sequence: TGTGCCAGCACTCCCCTTGGGGACAGGGGTGACCAGCCCCAGCATTTT.

This clone has just a few counts. The chain is built from TRBV9 and TRBJ2-1, with 9 bases aligning to TRBD2. V lost 4 bases to trimming and J lost 0 bases; unmatched junction nucleotides: 5. This CDR3 comprises 16 residues. Germline loops: CDR1 SGDLS, CDR2 YYNGEE. The CDR3 DNA is TGTGCCAGCAGCATTAGCGGGAGCAGCTCCTACAATGAGCAGTTCTTC. It yields the protein CASSISGSSSYNEQFF.

This chain joins TRBV7-2 and TRBJ1-1; TRBD1 is a possible D gene (6 bases). Germline loops: CDR1 SGHTA, CDR2 FQGNSA. The length of the CDR3 is 14 residues. Trimming removed 5 bases from V and 3 bases from J, with 13 bases in between. CDR3 residues: CASSRRGEHTEAFF. CDR3 DNA sequence: TGTGCCAGCAGCCGGAGGGGGGAGCACACTGAAGCTTTCTTT. Filled out from reference TRBV7-2 and TRBJ1-1, the complete variable domain reads GAGVSQSPSNKVTEKGKDVELRCDPISGHTALYWYRQSLGQGLEFLIYFQGNSAPDKSGLPSDRFSAERTGGSVSTLTIQRTQQEDSAVYLCASSRRGEHTEAFFGQGTRLTVV.

The CDR3 sequence is CASSEGRFRGNTIYF. The CDR3 DNA sequence: TGTGCCAGCAGTGAAGGGAGGTTCCGGGGAAACACCATATATTTT. The V and J genes are TRBV6-1 and TRBJ1-3; D is unclear. The V and J ends lost 1 base and 4 bases respectively, with 11 bases between them. This CDR3 has 15 amino acids. The germline V gene has CDR1 MNHNS and CDR2 SASEGT.